A single sample gave rise to the 14 T cell receptor beta chains below, sequenced in a study of identical twins. TCRdb fed the 5' RACE reads into MiXCR, producing one record per CDR3 protein. The data hold hundreds of thousands of distinct CDR3 sequences, with 9% to 15% observed a single time. These data were also reused for a study on yellow fever vaccine responses in identical twins.

The sample comprised CD8+ T cells sorted from blood. The receptors here all came from a woman aged 18 to 35 in good health.

The chain uses TRBV9 and TRBJ1-1, with D uncertain. Trimming pared 3 bases from V and 4 bases from J, leaving 13 bases between. Germline CDR1 is SGDLS and CDR2 is YYNGEE. The CDR3 covers 14 residues. For the CDR3, the DNA is TGTGCCAGCAGCGATCGGGGATCTGGCACTGAAGCTTTCTTT. It yields the protein CASSDRGSGTEAFF.

The chain uses TRBV5-1 and TRBJ2-3; TRBD2 might be the D (6 bases). The CDR3 extends over 15 amino acids. Trimming removed 4 bases at V and 5 bases at J, with 17 bases between. The V gene's germline CDR1 is SGHRS and CDR2 YFSETQ. This chain's CDR3 is CASSLSGGPGDTQYF. The CDR3 coding sequence is TGCGCCAGCAGCCTATCAGGAGGGCCAGGAGATACGCAGTATTTT.

The genes are TRBV28 and TRBJ2-1, with D maybe TRBD1 (5 bases). In germline, CDR1 is MDHEN, CDR2 SYDVKM. The CDR3 has 15 residues. Trimming took 7 bases from V and 0 from J, leaving 13 bases between them. The CDR3 loop reads CASTQGTSSYNEQFF. CDR3 nucleotides: TGTGCCAGCACCCAGGGAACGAGCTCCTACAATGAGCAGTTCTTC.

The chain links TRBV7-3 to TRBJ2-2; D perhaps matches TRBD1 (6 bases). This CDR3 contains 14 residues. Germline values: CDR1 SGHTA, CDR2 FQGTGA. The V end lost 3 bases, the J end lost 3 bases, and 8 bases lay between the germline ends. CDR3 coding DNA: TGTGCCAGCAGCTTCAGGGGTGACACCGGGGAGCTGTTTTTT. This translates into CASSFRGDTGELFF.

This clonotype was picked up a small number of times. V and J are TRBV5-6 and TRBJ2-2; D is unclear. Trimming pared 0 bases from V and 4 bases from J, leaving 7 bases between. The CDR3 has 14 residues. From germline, CDR1 is SGHDT and CDR2 YYEEEE. The DNA of the CDR3 is TGTGCCAGCAGCTTGGGTTCCGGCACCGGGGAGCTGTTTTTT. Encoded protein: CASSLGSGTGELFF.

This clonotype has only a few counts. The chain combines TRBV28 with TRBJ2-1, with D tentatively TRBD2 (6 bases). The germline V gene has CDR1 MDHEN and CDR2 SYDVKM. This CDR3 has 17 residues. V was shortened by 5 bases and J by 4 bases, with 21 bases between the two germline ends. The CDR3, as DNA: TGTGCCAGCAGTGCATTAGGGACTGGCTTCCAATACAATGAGCAGTTCTTC. Its translation: CASSALGTGFQYNEQFF.

This clonotype appeared a single time. This may arise from a read error, as a much more abundant clone is one base away. V gene TRBV5-1 combines with J gene TRBJ1-1; 7 bases fit TRBD1. This CDR3 region has 15 residues. In germline, CDR1 is SGHRS, CDR2 YFSETQ. CDR3 DNA sequence: TGCGCCAGCAGCTTGGGACCCGACAGGGTGACTGTAGCTTTCTTT. Protein sequence: CASSLGPDRVTVAFF.

Only a few counts were recorded for this clonotype. This chain links TRBV13 with TRBJ2-2; the D call may be TRBD1 or TRBD2 (5 bases each). V dropped 5 bases and J dropped 5 bases, with 12 bases sitting between them. CDR3 size: 14 residues. CDR1 is PRHDT, CDR2 FYEKMQ, per germline (reference sequence). The CDR3 DNA is TGTGCCAGCAGCGGGACCGACGGGACCGGGGAGCTGTTTTTT. This gives the protein CASSGTDGTGELFF.

This clonotype has a count of ten or more. The rearrangement joins TRBV4-1 to TRBJ1-6, with D unresolved. CDR1 and CDR2 from the germline V gene are MGHRA and YSYEKL. V lost 4 bases, J lost 8 bases, and 15 bases lay in between. The CDR3 is 15 amino acids. CDR3 in amino acids: CASSPGREGYSPLHF. CDR3 DNA: TGCGCCAGCAGCCCTGGAAGGGAGGGATATTCACCCCTCCACTTT.

This clonotype was seen a handful of times. The V and J genes are TRBV24-1 and TRBJ1-5; D is undetermined. The CDR3 consists of 14 residues. Trimming pared 3 bases from V and 0 bases from J, leaving 5 bases between. Germline CDR1 KGHDR, CDR2 SFDVKD. CDR3 in amino acids: CATSDEYSNQPQHF. CDR3 bases: TGTGCCACCAGTGATGAATATAGCAATCAGCCCCAGCATTTT.

This clonotype has only a few counts. The rearrangement joins TRBV7-8 to TRBJ2-3, with a tentative D call TRBD2 (5 bases). The CDR3 has 16 amino acids. CDR1 and CDR2 (germline): SGHVS, FQNEAQ. Deletions cut 0 bases from V and 3 bases from J, with 13 bases between. CDR3 residues: CASSLAGRVGTDTQYF. CDR3 DNA: TGTGCCAGCAGCTTAGCTGGGAGAGTGGGAACAGATACGCAGTATTTT.

This clonotype was seen a handful of times. The chain links TRBV14 to TRBJ2-3; TRBD2 aligns across 7 bases. The CDR3 sequence is 15 residues long. Germline V gene lookup returns CDR1 SGHDN and CDR2 FVKESK. J gave up 4 bases and V 1 base, and 5 bases lay outside the gene matches. CDR3 loop: CASSQVIAGADTQYF. The CDR3, as DNA: TGTGCCAGCAGCCAAGTCATCGCGGGAGCAGATACGCAGTATTTT.

The chain has TRBV29-1 and TRBJ2-7; 9 bases align to TRBD1. The germline V gene has CDR1 SQVTM and CDR2 ANQGSEA. The V and J ends lost 0 bases and 3 bases, in that order; junction bases with no gene match: 0. This CDR3 has 13 amino acids. CDR3 in DNA: TGCAGCGTTGAAGAGGGACAGGGCTACGAGCAGTACTTC. This sequence encodes CSVEEGQGYEQYF.

As for this clonotype: A much larger clone lies one base from this, so it may be a read error. The rearrangement links TRBV7-6 to TRBJ1-5; the match to TRBD1 covers 10 bases. Germline lookup yields CDR1 SGHVS and CDR2 FNYEAQ. After removal of 5 bases from V and 5 bases from J, the junction contained 3 bases not matched to a gene. This CDR3 spans 14 amino acids. The CDR3, as DNA: TGTGCCAGCAGCCACGGACAGGGGGATCAGCCCCAGCATTTT. Amino acid sequence: CASSHGQGDQPQHF.